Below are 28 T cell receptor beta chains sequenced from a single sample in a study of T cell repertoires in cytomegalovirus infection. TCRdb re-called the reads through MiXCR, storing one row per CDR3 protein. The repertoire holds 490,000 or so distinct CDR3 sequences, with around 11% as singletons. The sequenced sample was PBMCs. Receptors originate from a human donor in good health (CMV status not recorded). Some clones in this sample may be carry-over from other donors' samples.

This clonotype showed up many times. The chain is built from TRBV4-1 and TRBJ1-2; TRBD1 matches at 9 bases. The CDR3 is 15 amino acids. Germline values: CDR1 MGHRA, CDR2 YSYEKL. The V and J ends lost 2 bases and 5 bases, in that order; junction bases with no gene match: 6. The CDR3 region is CASSQPQGALYGYTF. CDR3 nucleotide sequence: TGCGCCAGCAGCCAACCACAGGGGGCTCTATATGGCTACACCTTC.

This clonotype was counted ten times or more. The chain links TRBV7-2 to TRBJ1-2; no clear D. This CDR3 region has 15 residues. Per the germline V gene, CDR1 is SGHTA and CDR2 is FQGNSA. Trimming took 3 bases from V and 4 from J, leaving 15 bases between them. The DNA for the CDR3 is TGTGCCAGCAGCTTGTCGCAGGAAACCTTCTATGGCTACACCTTC. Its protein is CASSLSQETFYGYTF.

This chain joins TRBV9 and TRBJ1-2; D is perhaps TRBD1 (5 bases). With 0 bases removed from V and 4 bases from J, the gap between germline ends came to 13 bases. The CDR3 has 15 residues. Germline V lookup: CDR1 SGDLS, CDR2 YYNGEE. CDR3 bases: TGTGCCAGCAGCGTAGAGGGCAGGACAACCTATGGCTACACCTTC. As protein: CASSVEGRTTYGYTF.

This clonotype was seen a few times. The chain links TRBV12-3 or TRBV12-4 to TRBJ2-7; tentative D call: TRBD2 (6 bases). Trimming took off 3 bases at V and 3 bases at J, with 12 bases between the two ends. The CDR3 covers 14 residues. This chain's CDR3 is CASSFGRAGYEQYF. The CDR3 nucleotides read TGTGCCAGCAGTTTCGGCAGAGCGGGCTACGAGCAGTACTTC.

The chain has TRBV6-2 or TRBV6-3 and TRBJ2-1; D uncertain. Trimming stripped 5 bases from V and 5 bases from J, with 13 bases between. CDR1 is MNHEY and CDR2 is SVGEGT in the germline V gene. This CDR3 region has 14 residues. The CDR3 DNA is TGTGCCAGCAGTAAGTCTTGGCCAAACAATGAGCAGTTCTTC. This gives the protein CASSKSWPNNEQFF.

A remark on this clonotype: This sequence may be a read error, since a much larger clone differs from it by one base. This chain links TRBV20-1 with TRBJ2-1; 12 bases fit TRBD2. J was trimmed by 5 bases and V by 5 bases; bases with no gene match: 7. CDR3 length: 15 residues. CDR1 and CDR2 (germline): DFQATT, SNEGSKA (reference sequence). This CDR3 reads CSAPQLAGGHNEQFF. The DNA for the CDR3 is TGCAGTGCTCCCCAACTAGCGGGAGGCCACAATGAGCAGTTCTTC.

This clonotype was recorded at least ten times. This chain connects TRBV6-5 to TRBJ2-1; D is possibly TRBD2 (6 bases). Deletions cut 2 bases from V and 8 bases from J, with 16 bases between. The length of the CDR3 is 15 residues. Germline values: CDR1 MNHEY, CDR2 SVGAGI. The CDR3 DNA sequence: TGTGCCAGCAGTTACGGGCTGGAGGGGTTGGATGAGCAGTTCTTC. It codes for CASSYGLEGLDEQFF.

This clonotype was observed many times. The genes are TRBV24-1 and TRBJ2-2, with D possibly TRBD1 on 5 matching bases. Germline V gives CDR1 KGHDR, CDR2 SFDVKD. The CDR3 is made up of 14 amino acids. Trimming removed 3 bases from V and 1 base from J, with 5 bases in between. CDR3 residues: CATSDDRNTGELFF. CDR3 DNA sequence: TGTGCCACCAGTGATGACAGGAACACCGGGGAGCTGTTTTTT.

CDR3 sequence reads: CSVAGKSSGNTIYF. CDR3 nucleotide sequence: TGCAGCGTTGCGGGCAAGAGCTCTGGAAACACCATATATTTT. This chain joins TRBV29-1 and TRBJ1-3; D gene ambiguous. Trimming cost V 4 bases and J 0 bases, with 10 bases left between them. CDR3 length: 14 residues. Germline V gene lookup returns CDR1 SQVTM and CDR2 ANQGSEA.

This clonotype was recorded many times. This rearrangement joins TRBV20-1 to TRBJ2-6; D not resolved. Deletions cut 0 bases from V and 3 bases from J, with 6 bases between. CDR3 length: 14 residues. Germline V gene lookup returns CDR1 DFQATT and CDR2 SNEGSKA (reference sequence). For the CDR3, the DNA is TGCAGTGCTAGAGACACCGTTGGGGCCAACGTCCTGACTTTC. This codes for CSARDTVGANVLTF.

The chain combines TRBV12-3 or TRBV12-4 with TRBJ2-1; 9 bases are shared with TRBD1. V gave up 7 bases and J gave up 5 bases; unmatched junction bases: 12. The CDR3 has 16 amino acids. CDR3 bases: TGTGCCAGCAATCCACAGGGGGCAAGACAGAACAATGAGCAGTTCTTC. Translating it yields CASNPQGARQNNEQFF.

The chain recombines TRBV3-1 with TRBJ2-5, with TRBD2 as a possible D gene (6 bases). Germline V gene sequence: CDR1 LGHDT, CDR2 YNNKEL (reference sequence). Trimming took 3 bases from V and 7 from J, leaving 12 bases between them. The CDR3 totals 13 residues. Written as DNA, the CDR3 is TGTGCCAGCAGCCAGACGGGAGCGACGACCCAGTACTTC. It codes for CASSQTGATTQYF.

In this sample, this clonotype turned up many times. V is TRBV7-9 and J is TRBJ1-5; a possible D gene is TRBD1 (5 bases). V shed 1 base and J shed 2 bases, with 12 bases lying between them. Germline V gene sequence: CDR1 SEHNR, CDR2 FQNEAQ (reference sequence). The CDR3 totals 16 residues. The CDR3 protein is CASSLDPGVGNQPQHF. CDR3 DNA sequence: TGTGCCAGCAGCTTAGATCCGGGGGTGGGCAATCAGCCCCAGCATTTT.

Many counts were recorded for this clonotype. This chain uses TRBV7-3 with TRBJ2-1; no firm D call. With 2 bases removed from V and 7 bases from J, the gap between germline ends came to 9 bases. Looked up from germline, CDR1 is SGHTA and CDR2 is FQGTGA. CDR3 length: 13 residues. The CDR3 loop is CASSLVGKNEQFF. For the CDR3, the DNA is TGTGCCAGCAGCTTAGTGGGGAAGAATGAGCAGTTCTTC.

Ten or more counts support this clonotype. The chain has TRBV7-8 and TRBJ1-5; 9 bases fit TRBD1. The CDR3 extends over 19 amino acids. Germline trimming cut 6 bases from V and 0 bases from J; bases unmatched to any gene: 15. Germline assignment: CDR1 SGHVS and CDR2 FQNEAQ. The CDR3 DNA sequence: TGTGCCAGCAGATTATCTAAATGGACAGGGGTTTATAGCAATCAGCCCCAGCATTTT. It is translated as CASRLSKWTGVYSNQPQHF.

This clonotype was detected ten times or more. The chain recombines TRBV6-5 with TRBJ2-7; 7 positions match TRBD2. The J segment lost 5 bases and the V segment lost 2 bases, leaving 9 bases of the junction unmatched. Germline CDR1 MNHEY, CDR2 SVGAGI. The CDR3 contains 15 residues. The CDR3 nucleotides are TGTGCCAGCAGTTACGTGGCGGGAGAATATCACGAGCAGTACTTC. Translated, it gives CASSYVAGEYHEQYF.

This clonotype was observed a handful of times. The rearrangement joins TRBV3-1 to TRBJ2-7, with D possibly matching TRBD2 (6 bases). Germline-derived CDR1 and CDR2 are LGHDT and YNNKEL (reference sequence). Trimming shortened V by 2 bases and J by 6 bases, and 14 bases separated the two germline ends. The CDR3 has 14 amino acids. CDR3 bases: TGTGCCAGCAGCCAAAGTGCACTAGCCCTCGAGCAGTACTTC. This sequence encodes CASSQSALALEQYF.

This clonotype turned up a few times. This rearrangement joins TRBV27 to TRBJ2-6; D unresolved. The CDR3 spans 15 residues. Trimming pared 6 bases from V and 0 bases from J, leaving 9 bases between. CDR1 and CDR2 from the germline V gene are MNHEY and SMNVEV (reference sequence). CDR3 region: CASRQPSSGANVLTF. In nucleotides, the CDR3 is TGTGCCAGCAGACAGCCTTCCTCTGGGGCCAACGTCCTGACTTTC.

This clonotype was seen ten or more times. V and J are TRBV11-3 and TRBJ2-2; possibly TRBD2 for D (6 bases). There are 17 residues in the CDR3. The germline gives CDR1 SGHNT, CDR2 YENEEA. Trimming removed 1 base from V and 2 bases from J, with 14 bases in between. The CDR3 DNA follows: TGTGCCAGCAGCTTAGTAGGAGGGAGCCCCAACACCGGGGAGCTGTTTTTT. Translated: CASSLVGGSPNTGELFF. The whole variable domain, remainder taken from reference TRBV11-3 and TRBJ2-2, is EAGVVQSPRYKIIEKKQPVAFWCNPISGHNTLYWYLQNLGQGPELLIRYENEEAVDDSQLPKDRFSAERLKGVDSTLKIQPAELGDSAVYLCASSLVGGSPNTGELFFGEGSRLTVL.

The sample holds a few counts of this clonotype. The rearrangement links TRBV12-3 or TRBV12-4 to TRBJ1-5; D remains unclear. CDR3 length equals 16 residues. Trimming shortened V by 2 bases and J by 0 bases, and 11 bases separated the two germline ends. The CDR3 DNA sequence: TGTGCCAGCAGTTTAAACGTAGGAGTTAGCAATCAGCCCCAGCATTTT. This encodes CASSLNVGVSNQPQHF.

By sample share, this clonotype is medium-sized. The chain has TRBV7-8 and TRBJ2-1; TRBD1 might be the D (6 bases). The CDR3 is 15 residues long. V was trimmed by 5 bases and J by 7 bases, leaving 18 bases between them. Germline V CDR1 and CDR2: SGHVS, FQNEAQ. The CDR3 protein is CASSPGGGRGNEQFF. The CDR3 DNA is TGTGCCAGCAGCCCCGGTGGGGGCCGGGGTAATGAGCAGTTCTTC.

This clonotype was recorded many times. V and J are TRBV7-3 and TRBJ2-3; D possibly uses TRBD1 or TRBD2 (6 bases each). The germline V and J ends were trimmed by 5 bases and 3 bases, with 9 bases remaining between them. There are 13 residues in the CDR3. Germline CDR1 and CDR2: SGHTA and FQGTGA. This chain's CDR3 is CASSRGQTDTQYF. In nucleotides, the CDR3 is TGTGCCAGCAGCCGGGGGCAGACAGATACGCAGTATTTT.

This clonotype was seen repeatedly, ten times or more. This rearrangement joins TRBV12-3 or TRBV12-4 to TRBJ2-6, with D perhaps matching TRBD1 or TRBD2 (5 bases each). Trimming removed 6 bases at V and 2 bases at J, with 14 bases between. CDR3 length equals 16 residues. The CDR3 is CASRAGTPTGANVLTF. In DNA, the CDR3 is TGTGCCAGCAGAGCCGGGACCCCGACTGGGGCCAACGTCCTGACTTTC.

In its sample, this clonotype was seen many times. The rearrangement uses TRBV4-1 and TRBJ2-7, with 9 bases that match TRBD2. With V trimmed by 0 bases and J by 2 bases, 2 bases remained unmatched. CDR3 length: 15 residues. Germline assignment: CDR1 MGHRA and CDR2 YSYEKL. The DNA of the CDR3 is TGCGCCAGCAGCCAAGAGGAGCGGGGGGCCTACGAGCAGTACTTC. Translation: CASSQEERGAYEQYF.

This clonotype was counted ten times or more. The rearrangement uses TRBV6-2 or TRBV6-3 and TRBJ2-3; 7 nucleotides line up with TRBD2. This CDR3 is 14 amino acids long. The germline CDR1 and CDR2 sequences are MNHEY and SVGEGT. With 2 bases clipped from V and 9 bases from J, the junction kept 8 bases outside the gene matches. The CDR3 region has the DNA TGTGCCAGCAGTTACCGTTTCCAAGCGGGGACGCAGTATTTT. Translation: CASSYRFQAGTQYF.

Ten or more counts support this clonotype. The CDR3 protein is CASRKSGEETQYF. In DNA form, the CDR3 reads TGTGCCAGCAGAAAGTCGGGTGAGGAGACCCAGTACTTC. The chain employs TRBV11-3 and TRBJ2-5, with D hard to call. Germline values: CDR1 SGHNT, CDR2 YENEEA. Trimming removed 6 bases at V and 5 bases at J, with 13 bases between. CDR3 size: 13 residues.

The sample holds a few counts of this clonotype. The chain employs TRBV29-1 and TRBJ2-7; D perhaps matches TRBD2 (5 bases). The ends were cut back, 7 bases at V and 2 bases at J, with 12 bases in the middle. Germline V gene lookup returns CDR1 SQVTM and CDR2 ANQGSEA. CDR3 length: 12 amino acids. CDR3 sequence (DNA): TGCAGCGCCTCCGGGGTTACCTACGAGCAGTACTTC. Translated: CSASGVTYEQYF.

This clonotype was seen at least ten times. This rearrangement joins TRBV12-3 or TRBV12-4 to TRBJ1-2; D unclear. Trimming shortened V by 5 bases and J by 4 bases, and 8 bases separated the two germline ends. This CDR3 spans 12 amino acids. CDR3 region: CASSTASYGYTF. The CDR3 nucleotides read TGTGCCAGCAGTACAGCCTCCTATGGCTACACCTTC.